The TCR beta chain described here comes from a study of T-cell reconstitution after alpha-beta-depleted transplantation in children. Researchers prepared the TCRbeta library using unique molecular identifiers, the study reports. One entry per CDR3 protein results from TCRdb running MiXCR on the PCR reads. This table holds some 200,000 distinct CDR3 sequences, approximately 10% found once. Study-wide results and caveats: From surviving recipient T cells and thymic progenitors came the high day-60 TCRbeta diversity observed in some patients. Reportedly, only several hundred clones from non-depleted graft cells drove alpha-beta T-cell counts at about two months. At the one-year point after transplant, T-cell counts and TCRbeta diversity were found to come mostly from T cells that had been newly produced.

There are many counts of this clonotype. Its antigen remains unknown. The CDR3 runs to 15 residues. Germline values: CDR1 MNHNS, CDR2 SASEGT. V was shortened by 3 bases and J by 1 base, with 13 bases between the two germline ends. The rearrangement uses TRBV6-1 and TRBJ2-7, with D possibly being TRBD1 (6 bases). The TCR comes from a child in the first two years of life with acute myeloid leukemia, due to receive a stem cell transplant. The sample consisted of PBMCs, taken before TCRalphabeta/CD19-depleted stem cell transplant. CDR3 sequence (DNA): TGTGCCAGCAGTGACTGGGTAAGGGGGTCCTACGAGCAGTACTTC. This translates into CASSDWVRGSYEQYF.